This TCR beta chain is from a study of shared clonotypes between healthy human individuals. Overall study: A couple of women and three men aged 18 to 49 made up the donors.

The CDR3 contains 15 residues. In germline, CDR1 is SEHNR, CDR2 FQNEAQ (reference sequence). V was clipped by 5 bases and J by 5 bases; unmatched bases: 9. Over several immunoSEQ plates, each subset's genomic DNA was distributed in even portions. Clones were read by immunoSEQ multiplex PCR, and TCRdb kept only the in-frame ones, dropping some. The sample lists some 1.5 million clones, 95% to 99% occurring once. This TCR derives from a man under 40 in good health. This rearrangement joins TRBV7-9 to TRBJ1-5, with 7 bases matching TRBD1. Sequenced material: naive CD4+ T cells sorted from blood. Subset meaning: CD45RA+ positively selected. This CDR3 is CASSRLQGGDQPQHF. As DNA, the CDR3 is TGTGCCAGCAGCAGACTCCAGGGGGGGGATCAGCCCCAGCATTTT.